This note documents a single T cell receptor (beta chain) sequence. Its antigen remains unknown. The naive CD8 subset, CD45RO-negative cells positively selected for CCR7, excluded terminally differentiated effector memory CD45RA+ cells. V shed 0 bases, J shed 3 bases, and the junction held 16 bases outside the gene matches. Germline values: CDR1 SGHDN, CDR2 FVKESK. There are 20 residues in the CDR3. Profiling relied on immunoSEQ multiplex PCR, and the TCRdb table lists in-frame clones only, not all of them. The table records just over 2,000,000 clones, over 85% of them present only once. This sample was included in a study of shared clonotypes between healthy human individuals. Study background: The donor group consisted of a couple of women and a few men, aged 18 to 49.

Findings and limits, study-wide: Sharing across a handful of donors was seen in 4% to 5% of naive CD4 clonotypes. A small donor pool kept down the genetic and exposure-history diversity that was represented.

The V call is TRBV14, the J call TRBJ2-7; 11 positions match TRBD2. This receptor was obtained from a young man in good health. Sequenced: naive CD8+ T cells sorted from blood. CDR3 in amino acids: CASSQEEGGLAGGPLYEQYF. CDR3 DNA: TGTGCCAGCAGCCAAGAAGAGGGAGGACTAGCGGGTGGACCTCTCTACGAGCAGTACTTC. The full variable domain, its missing parts supplied by reference TRBV14 and TRBJ2-7, is EAGVTQFPSHSVIEKGQTVTLRCDPISGHDNLYWYRRVMGKEIKFLLHFVKESKQDESGMPNNRFLAERTGGTYSTLKVQPAELEDSGVYFCASSQEEGGLAGGPLYEQYFGPGTRLTVT.